The clone carrying this TCR beta chain turned up a few times. Antigen specificity is unknown. These data originate in a study of T cells after yellow fever vaccination. For the study at large: The authors prepared low-cell-number fractions using SMART-Seq v4 Ultra Low Input. Whole-study results and caveats: Among primary-vaccination clones, most reappeared after the booster, at approximately 96% for CD4 and 85% to 90% for CD8.

Trimming at V came to 4 bases and at J to 4 bases, leaving 11 bases not matched to a gene. The CDR3 covers 16 residues. Germline lookup yields CDR1 SGHRS and CDR2 YFSETQ. TCRdb passed the 5' RACE reads through MiXCR, listing each CDR3 protein once. Of about 340,000 distinct CDR3 sequences listed, under 15% are singletons. This specimen was CD4+ T cells sorted from PBMCs, taken 15 days after the yellow fever booster vaccination. The receptor's source is a man between 18 and 35 years old who received the YFV17D yellow fever vaccine. The chain recombines TRBV5-1 with TRBJ2-1; 7 bases line up with TRBD2. The CDR3 reads CASSPRGSGDYNEQFF. CDR3 coding DNA: TGCGCCAGCAGCCCCCGAGGGAGCGGGGATTACAATGAGCAGTTCTTC.